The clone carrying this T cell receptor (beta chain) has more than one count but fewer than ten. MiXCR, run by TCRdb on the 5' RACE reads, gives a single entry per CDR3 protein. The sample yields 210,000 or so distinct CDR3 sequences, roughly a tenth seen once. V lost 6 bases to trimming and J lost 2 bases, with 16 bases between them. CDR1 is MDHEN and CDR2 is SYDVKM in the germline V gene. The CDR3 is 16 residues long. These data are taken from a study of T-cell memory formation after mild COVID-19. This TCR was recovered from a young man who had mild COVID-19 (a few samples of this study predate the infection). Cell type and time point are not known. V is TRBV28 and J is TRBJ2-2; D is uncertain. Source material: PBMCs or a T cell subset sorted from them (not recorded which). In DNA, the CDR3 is TGTGCCAGCAGCCCAAGAAATTGGAGAAACACCGGGGAGCTGTTTTTT. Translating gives CASSPRNWRNTGELFF.